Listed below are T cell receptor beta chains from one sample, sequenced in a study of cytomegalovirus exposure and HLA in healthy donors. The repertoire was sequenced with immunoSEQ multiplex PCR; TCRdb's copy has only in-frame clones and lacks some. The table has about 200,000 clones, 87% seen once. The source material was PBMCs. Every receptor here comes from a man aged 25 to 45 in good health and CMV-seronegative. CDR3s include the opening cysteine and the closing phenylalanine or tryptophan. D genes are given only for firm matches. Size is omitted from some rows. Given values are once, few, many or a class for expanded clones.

DNA: TGCGCCAGCAGCCAGGGGACAGGGGCCTCAAATGAAAAACTGTTTTTT
CDR3: CASSQGTGASNEKLFF
V: TRBV4-3
D: TRBD1
size: -
J: TRBJ1-4

DNA: TGTGCCAGCAGCTTCCCCGGGACTAGTGTCGAGCAGTACTTC
CDR3: CASSFPGTSVEQYF
V: TRBV5-4
D: TRBD2
size: few
J: TRBJ2-7

DNA: TGTGCCAGCTCACTTAGGACAGGGGATGGTGAAGCTTTCTTT
CDR3: CASSLRTGDGEAFF
V: TRBV18
D: TRBD1
size: -
J: TRBJ1-1

DNA: TGCGCCAGCAGCCAAGATTACGGGGACGAGCAGTACTTC
CDR3: CASSQDYGDEQYF
V: TRBV4-3
D: -
size: -
J: TRBJ2-7

DNA: TGTGCCAGTAGTATAGACGGAGGGCAGCCCCAGCATTTT
CDR3: CASSIDGGQPQHF
V: TRBV19
D: -
size: -
J: TRBJ1-5

DNA: TGTGCCAGCTCACCATCTAGCGGGACCTACAATGAGCAGTTCTTC
CDR3: CASSPSSGTYNEQFF
V: TRBV18
D: TRBD2
size: once
J: TRBJ2-1

DNA: TGCGCCAGCAGCCTGGGACAGGGGATGGATTCACCCCTCCACTTT
CDR3: CASSLGQGMDSPLHF
V: TRBV5-1
D: TRBD1
size: -
J: TRBJ1-6

DNA: TGTGCCAGTAGAAAAGGACAGGCGAGGACTGAAGCTTTCTTT
CDR3: CASRKGQARTEAFF
V: TRBV19
D: TRBD1
size: -
J: TRBJ1-1

DNA: TGTGCCAGAAGCTCAACGGGGAATTCACCCCTCCACTTT
CDR3: CARSSTGNSPLHF
V: TRBV5-3
D: -
size: once
J: TRBJ1-6

DNA: TGTGCCAGCAGTTTGGGGGGAGGGGGCTCCTACGAGCAGTACTTC
CDR3: CASSLGGGGSYEQYF
V: TRBV27
D: -
size: -
J: TRBJ2-7

DNA: TGTGCCAGCAGCTCGCAGGGTCCCGGCTCTGGAAACACCATATATTTT
CDR3: CASSSQGPGSGNTIYF
V: TRBV7-2
D: -
size: -
J: TRBJ1-3

DNA: TGTGCCAGTAGTCCCCAGGGGCAAATCACTGGCTACACCTTC
CDR3: CASSPQGQITGYTF
V: TRBV19
D: -
size: -
J: TRBJ1-2

DNA: TGTGCCAGCACGGACATGTATGGCTACACCTTC
CDR3: CASTDMYGYTF
V: TRBV6-6
D: -
size: -
J: TRBJ1-2

DNA: TGTGCCAGCTCACAGGGGGCACGAACTGAAGCTTTCTTT
CDR3: CASSQGARTEAFF
V: TRBV28
D: TRBD1
size: -
J: TRBJ1-1

DNA: TGTGCCAGCAGTTATTCCGGGACTGGCCTCAATGAGCAGTTCTTC
CDR3: CASSYSGTGLNEQFF
V: TRBV27
D: -
size: once
J: TRBJ2-1

DNA: TGTGCCACCGACTCGACAGGGTTGGACTATGGCTACACCTTC
CDR3: CATDSTGLDYGYTF
V: TRBV28
D: TRBD1
size: few
J: TRBJ1-2

DNA: TGTGCCAGCAGCAAACCCTCTACCCGCGGATCAGATACGCAGTATTTT
CDR3: CASSKPSTRGSDTQYF
V: TRBV9
D: -
size: -
J: TRBJ2-3

DNA: TGTGCCAGCAGCAAAGTAGCGGTCTCCTACGAGCAGTACTTC
CDR3: CASSKVAVSYEQYF
V: TRBV21-1
D: -
size: -
J: TRBJ2-7